This T cell receptor beta chain was documented in a study of blood T cells in healthy people across ages. CDR1 MNHEY and CDR2 SVGEGT come from the germline V gene. The CDR3 sequence is 13 residues long. V dropped 7 bases and J dropped 13 bases, with 20 bases sitting between them. Sample-barcoded 5' priming and a J-beta primer mix drove a second PCR of 7 to 11 cycles. TCRdb re-derived calls from the 5' RACE reads in MiXCR, one entry per CDR3 protein. The repertoire holds roughly 1.9 million distinct CDR3 sequences, with approximately 39% as singletons. The sequenced sample consisted of blood. The V call is TRBV6-2 or TRBV6-3, the J call TRBJ2-4, with D unclear. The sequence derives from a human donor in good health. CDR3 coding DNA: TGTGCCAGCAATACGCGGCCCCCCTACGAACAGTACTTC. It codes for CASNTRPPYEQYF.